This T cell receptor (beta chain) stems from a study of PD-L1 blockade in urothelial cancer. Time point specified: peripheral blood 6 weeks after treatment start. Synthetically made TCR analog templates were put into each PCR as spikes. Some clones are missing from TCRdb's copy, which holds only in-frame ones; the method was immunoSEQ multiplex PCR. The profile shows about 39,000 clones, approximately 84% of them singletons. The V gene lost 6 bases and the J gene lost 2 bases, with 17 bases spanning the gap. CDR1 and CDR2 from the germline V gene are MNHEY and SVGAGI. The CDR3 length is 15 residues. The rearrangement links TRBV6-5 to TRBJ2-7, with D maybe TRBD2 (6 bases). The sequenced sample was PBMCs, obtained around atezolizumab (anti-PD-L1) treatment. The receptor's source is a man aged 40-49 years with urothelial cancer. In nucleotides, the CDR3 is TGTGCCAGCAGCCCGGGACTCTTGGACACCTACGAGCAGTACTTC. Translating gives CASSPGLLDTYEQYF.